The clone carrying this TCR beta chain was detected once. As yet, its antigen is unknown. The protocol was immunoSEQ multiplex PCR, while the TCRdb copy is restricted to in-frame clones and leaves out a portion. The sample consists of 300,000 to 350,000 clones, about 88% of them appearing once. This entry belongs to a study of Ad26.COV2.S vaccination and SARS-CoV-2 variants. Overall study results and limits: Whether participants received vaccine or placebo, their non-spike TCR breadth was similar.

Described treatment: 15 to 20 received Ad26.COV2.S at low or high dose, single or two shots; 5 received placebo; per-sample allocation not given. Samples came from day 63 after the first vaccine or placebo injection. The CDR3 extends over 16 amino acids. V was pared by 0 bases and J by 1 base, with 10 bases between. Germline-derived CDR1 and CDR2 are SGHNT and YYREEE (reference sequence). The specimen was peripheral blood, collected in a trial of Ad26.COV2.S vaccine versus placebo. The chain joins TRBV5-4 to TRBJ2-2; D is unclear. This TCR derives from a person aged 18-65 years who received the Ad26.COV2.S COVID-19 vaccine or a placebo. CDR3 in amino acids: CASSLGNPGNTGELFF. In DNA, the CDR3 is TGTGCCAGCAGCTTGGGAAACCCGGGGAACACCGGGGAGCTGTTTTTT.